The source of this TCR beta chain is a study of control samples from healthy donors and cancer patients (dated by TCRdb to about 2020). Library preparation used the immunoSEQ multiplex PCR assay. As stored in TCRdb, this immuneACCESS dataset retains in-frame rearrangements with V and J assigned. A fraction of the clones does not appear; measured against another copy, unresolved V genes explain less than half of the discrepancy, and the remainder lacks a known reason. The sample profile shows 30,000 to 35,000 clones; 86% of them were found once. The ten largest clones capture 1.6% of the sample. As to this clone: Its antigen is unknown. No base qualities exist here, and no much larger clone lies one base off it.

V and J lose 5 bases and 7 bases, and a span of 12 bases separates them. In the germline V gene (reference sequence), CDR1 corresponds to MNHEY and CDR2 to SMNVEV. From cysteine to phenylalanine, the CDR3 is 13 amino acids long. The entry retains the CDR3 DNA only, 39 bases that are in frame from base 1. In this chain, TRBV27 is recombined with TRBJ2-1; too little of a D gene remains to name it. Material for sequencing was PBMCs. This clonotype was sampled from a woman in her thirties or forties with lung cancer. DNA sequence: TGTGCCAGCAGTACTAACGGCTGGAATGAGCAGTTCTTC. Its protein is CASSTNGWNEQFF.